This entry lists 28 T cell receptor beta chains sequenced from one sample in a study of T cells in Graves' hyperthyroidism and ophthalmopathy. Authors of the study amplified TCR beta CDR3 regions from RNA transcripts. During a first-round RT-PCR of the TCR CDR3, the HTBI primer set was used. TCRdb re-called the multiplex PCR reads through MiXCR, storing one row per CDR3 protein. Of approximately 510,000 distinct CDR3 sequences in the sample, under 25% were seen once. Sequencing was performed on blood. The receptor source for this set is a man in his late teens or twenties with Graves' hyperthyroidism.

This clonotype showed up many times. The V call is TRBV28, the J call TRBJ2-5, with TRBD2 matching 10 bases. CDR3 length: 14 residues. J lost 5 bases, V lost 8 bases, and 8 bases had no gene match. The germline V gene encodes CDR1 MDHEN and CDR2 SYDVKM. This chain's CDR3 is CASGSSGGGETQYF. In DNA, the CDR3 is TGTGCCAGCGGTTCTAGCGGGGGAGGGGAGACCCAGTACTTC.

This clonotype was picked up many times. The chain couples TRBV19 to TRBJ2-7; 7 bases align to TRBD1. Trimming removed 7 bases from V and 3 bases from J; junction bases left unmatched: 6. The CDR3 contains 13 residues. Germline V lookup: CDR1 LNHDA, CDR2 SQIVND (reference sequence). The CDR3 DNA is TGTGCCAGTAAAAGGGGACAGAACTACGAGCAGTACTTC. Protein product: CASKRGQNYEQYF.

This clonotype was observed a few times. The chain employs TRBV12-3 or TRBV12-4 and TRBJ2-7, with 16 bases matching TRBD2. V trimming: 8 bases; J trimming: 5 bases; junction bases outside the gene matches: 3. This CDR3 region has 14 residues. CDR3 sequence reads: CASGTSGGADEQYF. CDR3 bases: TGTGCCAGCGGGACTAGCGGGGGGGCCGACGAGCAGTACTTC.

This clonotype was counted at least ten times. For the CDR3, the DNA is TGTGCCAGCAGCCAAGACCCCCTGAGGACTGAAGCTTTCTTT. Its translation is CASSQDPLRTEAFF. The chain recombines TRBV11-2 with TRBJ1-1; D unresolved. Germline V gives CDR1 SGHAT, CDR2 FQNNGV. V was shortened by 5 bases and J by 5 bases, with 15 bases between the two germline ends. The CDR3 sequence is 14 residues long.

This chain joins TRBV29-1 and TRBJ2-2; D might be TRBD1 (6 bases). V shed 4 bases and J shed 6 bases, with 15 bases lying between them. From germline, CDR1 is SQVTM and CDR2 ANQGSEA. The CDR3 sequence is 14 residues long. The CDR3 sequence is CSVGSQGRAGELFF. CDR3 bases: TGCAGCGTTGGATCACAGGGTAGGGCCGGGGAGCTGTTTTTT.

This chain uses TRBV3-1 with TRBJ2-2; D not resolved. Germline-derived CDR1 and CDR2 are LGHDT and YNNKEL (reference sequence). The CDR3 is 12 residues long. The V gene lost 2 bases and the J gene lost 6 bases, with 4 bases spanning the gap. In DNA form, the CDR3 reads TGTGCCAGCAGCCAAAAGGCCGGGGAGCTGTTTTTT. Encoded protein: CASSQKAGELFF.

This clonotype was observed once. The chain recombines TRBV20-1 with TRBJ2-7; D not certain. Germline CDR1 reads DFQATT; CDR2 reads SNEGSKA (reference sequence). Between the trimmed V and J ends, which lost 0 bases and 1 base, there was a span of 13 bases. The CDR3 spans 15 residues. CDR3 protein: CSARDMGYESYEQYF. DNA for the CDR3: TGCAGTGCTAGAGACATGGGTTACGAATCCTACGAGCAGTACTTC.

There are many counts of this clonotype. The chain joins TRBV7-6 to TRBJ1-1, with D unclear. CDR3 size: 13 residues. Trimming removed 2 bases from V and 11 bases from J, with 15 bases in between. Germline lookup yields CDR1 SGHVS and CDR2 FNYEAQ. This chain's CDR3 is CASSLRVGSEAFF. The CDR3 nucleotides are TGTGCCAGCAGCTTAAGGGTCGGGTCGGAGGCTTTCTTT.

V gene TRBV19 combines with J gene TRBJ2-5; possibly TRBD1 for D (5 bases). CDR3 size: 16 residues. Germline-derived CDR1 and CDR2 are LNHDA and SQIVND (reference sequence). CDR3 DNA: TGTGTCGGAGTCCGGACATTAAGGGCGAATGAAGAGACCCAGTACTTC. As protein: CVGVRTLRANEETQYF.

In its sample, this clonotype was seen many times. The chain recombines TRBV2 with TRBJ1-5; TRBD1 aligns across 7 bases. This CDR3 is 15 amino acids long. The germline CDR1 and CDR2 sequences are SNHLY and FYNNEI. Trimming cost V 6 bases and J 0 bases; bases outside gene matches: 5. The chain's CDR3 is CASRRTGDSNQPQHF. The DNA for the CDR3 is TGTGCCAGCAGGAGGACAGGAGATAGCAATCAGCCCCAGCATTTT.

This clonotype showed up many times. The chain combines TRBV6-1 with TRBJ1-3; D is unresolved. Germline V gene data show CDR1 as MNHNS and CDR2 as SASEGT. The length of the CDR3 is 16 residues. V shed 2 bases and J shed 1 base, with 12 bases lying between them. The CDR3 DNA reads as TGTGCCAGCAGTGAACATAAACGTGGATCTGGAAACACCATATATTTT. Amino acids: CASSEHKRGSGNTIYF.

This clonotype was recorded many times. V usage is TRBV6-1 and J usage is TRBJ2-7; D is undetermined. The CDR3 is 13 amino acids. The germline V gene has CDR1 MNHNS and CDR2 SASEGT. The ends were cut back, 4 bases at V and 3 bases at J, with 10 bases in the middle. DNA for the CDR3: TGTGCCAGCAGTGTCCGGGCCAACTACGAGCAGTACTTC. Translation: CASSVRANYEQYF.

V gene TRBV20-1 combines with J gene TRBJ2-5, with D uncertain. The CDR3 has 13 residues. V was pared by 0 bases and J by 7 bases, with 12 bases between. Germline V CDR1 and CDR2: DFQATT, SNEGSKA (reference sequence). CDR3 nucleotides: TGCAGTGCTAGAGATGCGCGGTCAGGGACCCAGTACTTC. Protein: CSARDARSGTQYF.

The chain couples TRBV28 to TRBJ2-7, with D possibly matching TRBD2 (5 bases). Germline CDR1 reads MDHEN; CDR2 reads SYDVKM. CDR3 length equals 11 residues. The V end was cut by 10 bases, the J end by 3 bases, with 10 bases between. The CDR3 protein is CATGEYYEQYF. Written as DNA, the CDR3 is TGTGCCACCGGGGAATACTACGAGCAGTACTTC.

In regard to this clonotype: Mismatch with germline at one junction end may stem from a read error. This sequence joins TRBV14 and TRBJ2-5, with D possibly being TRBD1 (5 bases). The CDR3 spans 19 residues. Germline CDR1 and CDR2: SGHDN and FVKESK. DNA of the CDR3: TGTGCTAGCAGCCAATCGGGTCTAAAGGGGCACTTGCGAGGAGAGACCCAGTACTTC. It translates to CASSQSGLKGHLRGETQYF.

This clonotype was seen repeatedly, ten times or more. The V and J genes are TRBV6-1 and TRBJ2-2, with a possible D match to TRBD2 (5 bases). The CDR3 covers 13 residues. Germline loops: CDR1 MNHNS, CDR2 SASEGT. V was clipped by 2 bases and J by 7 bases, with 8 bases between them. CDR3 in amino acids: CASSERDYGELFF. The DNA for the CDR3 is TGTGCCAGCAGTGAACGGGATTACGGGGAGCTGTTTTTT.

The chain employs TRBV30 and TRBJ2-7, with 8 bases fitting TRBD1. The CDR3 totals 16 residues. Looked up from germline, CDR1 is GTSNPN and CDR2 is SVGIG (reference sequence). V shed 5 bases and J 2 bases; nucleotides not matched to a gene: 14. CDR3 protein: CAWANTRTGKPYEQYF. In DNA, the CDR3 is TGTGCCTGGGCGAATACTCGGACAGGGAAGCCCTACGAGCAGTACTTC.

The CDR3: CASSHGFSYEQYF. The CDR3 DNA reads TGTGCCAGCAGTCACGGGTTTTCCTACGAGCAGTACTTC. The chain has TRBV25-1 and TRBJ2-7; D ambiguous. Trimming cost V 5 bases and J 1 base, with 9 bases left between them. CDR1 and CDR2 (germline): MGHDK, SYGVNS. The CDR3 totals 13 residues.

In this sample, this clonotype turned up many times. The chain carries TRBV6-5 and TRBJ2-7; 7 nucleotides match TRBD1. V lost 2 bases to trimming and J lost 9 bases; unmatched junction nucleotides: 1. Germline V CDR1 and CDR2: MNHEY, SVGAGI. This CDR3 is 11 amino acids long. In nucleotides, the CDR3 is TGTGCCAGCAGTTACGGGACAGTGCAGTACTTC. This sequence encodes CASSYGTVQYF.

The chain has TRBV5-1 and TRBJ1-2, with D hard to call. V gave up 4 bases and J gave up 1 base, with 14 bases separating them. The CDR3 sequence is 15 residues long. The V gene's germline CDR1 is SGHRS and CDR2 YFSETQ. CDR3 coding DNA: TGCGCCAGCAGCACGGAAGCCAAGGGTAACTATGGCTACACCTTC. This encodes CASSTEAKGNYGYTF. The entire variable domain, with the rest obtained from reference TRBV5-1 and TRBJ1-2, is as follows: KAGVTQTPRYLIKTRGQQVTLSCSPISGHRSVSWYQQTPGQGLQFLFEYFSETQRNKGNFPGRFSGRQFSNSRSEMNVSTLELGDSALYLCASSTEAKGNYGYTFGSGTRLTVV.

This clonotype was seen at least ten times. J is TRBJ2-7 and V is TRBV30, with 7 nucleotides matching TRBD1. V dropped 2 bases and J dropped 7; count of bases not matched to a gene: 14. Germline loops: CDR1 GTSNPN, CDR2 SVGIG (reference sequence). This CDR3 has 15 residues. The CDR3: CAWSPLGQVSREQYF. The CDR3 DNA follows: TGTGCCTGGAGTCCCCTTGGACAGGTGTCAAGAGAGCAGTACTTC.

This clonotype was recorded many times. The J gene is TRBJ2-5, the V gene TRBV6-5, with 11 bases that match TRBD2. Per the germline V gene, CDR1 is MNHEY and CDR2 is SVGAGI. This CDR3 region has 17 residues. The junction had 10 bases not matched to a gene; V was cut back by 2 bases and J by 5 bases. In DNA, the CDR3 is TGTGCCAGCAGTTACGGGAGTAGCGGGGGGGCCGGGGAGACCCAGTACTTC. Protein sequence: CASSYGSSGGAGETQYF.

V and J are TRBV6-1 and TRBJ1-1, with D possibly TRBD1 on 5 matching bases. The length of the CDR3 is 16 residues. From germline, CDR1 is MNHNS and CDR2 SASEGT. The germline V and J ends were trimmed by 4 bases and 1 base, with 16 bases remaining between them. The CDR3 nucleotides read TGTGCCAGCAGTGCATTACAGGCTGGTGAGAACACTGAAGCTTTCTTT. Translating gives CASSALQAGENTEAFF.

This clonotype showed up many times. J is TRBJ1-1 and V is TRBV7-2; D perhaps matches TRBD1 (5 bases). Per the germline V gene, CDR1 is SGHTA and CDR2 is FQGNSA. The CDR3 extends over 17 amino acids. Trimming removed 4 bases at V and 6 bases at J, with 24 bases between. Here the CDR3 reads CASSSRGQGPDDAEAFF. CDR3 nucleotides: TGTGCCAGCAGCTCCCGGGGCCAGGGCCCGGATGACGCTGAAGCTTTCTTT.

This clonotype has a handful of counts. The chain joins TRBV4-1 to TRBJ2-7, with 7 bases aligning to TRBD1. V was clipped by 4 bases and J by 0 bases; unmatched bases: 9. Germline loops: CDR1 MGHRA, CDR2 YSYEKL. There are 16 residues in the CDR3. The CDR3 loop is CASSPLWPGGSYEQYF. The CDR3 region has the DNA TGCGCCAGCAGCCCACTCTGGCCAGGGGGCTCCTACGAGCAGTACTTC.

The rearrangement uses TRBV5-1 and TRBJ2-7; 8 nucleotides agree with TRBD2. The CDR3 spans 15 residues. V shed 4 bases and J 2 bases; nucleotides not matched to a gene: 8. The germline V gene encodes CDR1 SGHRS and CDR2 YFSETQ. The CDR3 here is CASSKQVGLAYEQYF. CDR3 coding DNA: TGCGCCAGCAGCAAGCAAGTGGGACTAGCCTACGAGCAGTACTTC.

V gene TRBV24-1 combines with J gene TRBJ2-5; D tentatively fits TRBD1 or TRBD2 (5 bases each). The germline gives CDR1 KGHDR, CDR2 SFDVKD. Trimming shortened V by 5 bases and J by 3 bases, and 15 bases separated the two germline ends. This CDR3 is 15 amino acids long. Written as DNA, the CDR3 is TGTGCCACCAGTGCCATGGGACGGGGTAAAGAGACCCAGTACTTC. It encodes CATSAMGRGKETQYF.

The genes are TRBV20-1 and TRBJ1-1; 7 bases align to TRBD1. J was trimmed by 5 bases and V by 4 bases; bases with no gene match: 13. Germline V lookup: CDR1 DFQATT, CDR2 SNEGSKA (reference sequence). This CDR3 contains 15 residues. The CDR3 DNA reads TGCAGTGCTATAAGGCAGGGGGTGGGCGGGACTGAAGCTTTCTTT. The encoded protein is CSAIRQGVGGTEAFF.